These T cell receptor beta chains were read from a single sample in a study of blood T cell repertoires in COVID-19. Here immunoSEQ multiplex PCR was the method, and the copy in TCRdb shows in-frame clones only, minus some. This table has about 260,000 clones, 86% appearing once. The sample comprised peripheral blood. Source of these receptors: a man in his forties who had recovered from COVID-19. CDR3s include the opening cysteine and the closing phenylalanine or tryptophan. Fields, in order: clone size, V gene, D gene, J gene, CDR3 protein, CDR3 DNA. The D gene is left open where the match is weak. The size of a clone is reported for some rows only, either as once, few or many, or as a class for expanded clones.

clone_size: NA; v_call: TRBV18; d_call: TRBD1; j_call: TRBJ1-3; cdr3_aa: CASSPRGQSNTIYF; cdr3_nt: TGTGCCAGCTCACCCCGGGGACAGTCAAACACCATATATTTT
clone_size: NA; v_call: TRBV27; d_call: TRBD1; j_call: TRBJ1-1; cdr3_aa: CASSYRGMNTEAFF; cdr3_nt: TGTGCCAGCAGTTACAGGGGTATGAACACTGAAGCTTTCTTT
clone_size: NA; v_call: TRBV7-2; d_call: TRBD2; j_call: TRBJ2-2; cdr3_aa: CASSPASGRATGELFF; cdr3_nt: TGTGCCAGCAGCCCAGCTAGCGGGAGGGCCACCGGGGAGCTGTTTTTT
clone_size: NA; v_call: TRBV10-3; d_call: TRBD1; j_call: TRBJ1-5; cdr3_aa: CATRLTGGSNNQPQHF; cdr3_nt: TGTGCCACCAGGTTAACAGGGGGATCGAACAATCAGCCCCAGCATTTT
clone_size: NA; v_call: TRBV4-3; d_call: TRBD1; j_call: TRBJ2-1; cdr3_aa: CASSQRQGVSEQFF; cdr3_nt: TGCGCCAGCAGCCAAAGACAGGGGGTCAGTGAGCAGTTCTTC
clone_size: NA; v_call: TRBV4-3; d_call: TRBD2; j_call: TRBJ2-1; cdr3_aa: CASSQDRTSGGIYNEQFF; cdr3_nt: TGCGCCAGCAGCCAAGACCGGACTAGCGGGGGGATCTACAATGAGCAGTTCTTC
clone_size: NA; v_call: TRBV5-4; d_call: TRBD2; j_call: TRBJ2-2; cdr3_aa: CASSWGLADNTGELFF; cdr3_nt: TGTGCCAGCAGCTGGGGACTAGCGGATAACACCGGGGAGCTGTTTTTT
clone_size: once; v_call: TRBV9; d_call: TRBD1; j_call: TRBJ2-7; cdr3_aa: CASSTTPTGGDEQYF; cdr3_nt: TGTGCCAGCAGCACTACTCCGACAGGGGGCGACGAGCAGTACTTC
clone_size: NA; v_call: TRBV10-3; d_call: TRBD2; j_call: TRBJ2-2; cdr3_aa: CAISEGLADNANTGELFF; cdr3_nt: TGTGCCATCAGTGAGGGACTAGCGGATAACGCGAACACCGGGGAGCTGTTTTTT
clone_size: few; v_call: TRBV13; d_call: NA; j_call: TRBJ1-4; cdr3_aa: CASSLAPQGRVEKLFF; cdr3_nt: TGTGCCAGCAGCTTAGCCCCACAGGGCCGAGTTGAAAAACTGTTTTTT
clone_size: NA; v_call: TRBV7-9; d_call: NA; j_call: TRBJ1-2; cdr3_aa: CASSQGGANYGYTF; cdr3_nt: TGTGCCAGCAGCCAGGGTGGAGCTAACTATGGCTACACCTTC
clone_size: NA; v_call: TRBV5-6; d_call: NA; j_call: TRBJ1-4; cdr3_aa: CASSFRPDGAHEKLFF; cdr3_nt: TGTGCCAGCAGCTTTCGACCCGATGGGGCCCATGAAAAACTGTTTTTT
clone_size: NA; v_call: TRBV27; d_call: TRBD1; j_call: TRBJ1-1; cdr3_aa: CASSPRQGRTEAFF; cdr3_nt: TGTGCCAGCAGTCCCCGACAGGGGCGGACTGAAGCTTTCTTT
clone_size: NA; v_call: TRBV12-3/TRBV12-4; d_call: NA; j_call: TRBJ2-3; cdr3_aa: CASSHRGDTQYF; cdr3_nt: TGTGCCAGCAGCCATAGAGGAGATACGCAGTATTTT
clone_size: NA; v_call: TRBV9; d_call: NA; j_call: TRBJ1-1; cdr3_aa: CASSGDTWGDPNTEAFF; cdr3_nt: TGTGCCAGCAGCGGCGATACGTGGGGGGACCCGAACACTGAAGCTTTCTTT
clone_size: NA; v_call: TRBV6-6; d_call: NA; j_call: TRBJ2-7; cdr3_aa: CASSYTGEQYF; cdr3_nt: TGTGCCAGCAGTTACACGGGCGAGCAGTACTTC
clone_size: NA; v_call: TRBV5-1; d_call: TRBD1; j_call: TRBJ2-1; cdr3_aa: CASSRDRSDNEQFF; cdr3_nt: TGCGCCAGCTCCCGGGACAGGAGCGACAATGAGCAGTTCTTC
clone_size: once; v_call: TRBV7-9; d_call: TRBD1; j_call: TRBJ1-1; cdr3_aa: CASSLYRQGPTEAFF; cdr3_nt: TGTGCCAGCAGCTTATACCGACAGGGGCCCACTGAAGCTTTCTTT
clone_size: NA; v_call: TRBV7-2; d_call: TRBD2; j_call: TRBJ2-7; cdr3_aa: CASSFPGLAYEQYF; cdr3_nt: TGTGCCAGCAGCTTTCCGGGACTAGCCTACGAGCAGTACTTC
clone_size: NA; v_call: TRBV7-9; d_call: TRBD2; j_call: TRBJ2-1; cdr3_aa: CASSSGLGLAEYNEQFF; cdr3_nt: TGTGCCAGCAGCTCAGGCCTGGGGCTAGCGGAATACAATGAGCAGTTCTTC
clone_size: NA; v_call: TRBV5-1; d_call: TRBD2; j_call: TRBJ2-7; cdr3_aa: CASSDRTSGGISYEQYF; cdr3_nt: TGCGCCAGCAGCGACCGCACTAGCGGGGGGATCTCCTACGAGCAGTACTTC
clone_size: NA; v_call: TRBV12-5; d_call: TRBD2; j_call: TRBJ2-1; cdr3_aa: CASARLAGPSQFF; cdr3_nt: TGTGCTAGTGCCCGACTAGCGGGACCGTCGCAGTTCTTC
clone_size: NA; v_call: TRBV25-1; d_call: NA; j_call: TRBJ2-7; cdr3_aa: CASSVGGEQYF; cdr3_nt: TGTGCCAGCAGTGTTGGCGGTGAGCAGTACTTC
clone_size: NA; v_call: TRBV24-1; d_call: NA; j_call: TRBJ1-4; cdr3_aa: CATSDLSRLTNEKLFF; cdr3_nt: TGTGCCACCAGTGATTTATCCAGGTTAACTAATGAAAAACTGTTTTTT
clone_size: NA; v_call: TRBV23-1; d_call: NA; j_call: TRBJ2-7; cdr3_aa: CASSLTLANYEQYF; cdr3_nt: TGCGCCAGCAGTCTCACCCTAGCCAACTACGAGCAGTACTTC
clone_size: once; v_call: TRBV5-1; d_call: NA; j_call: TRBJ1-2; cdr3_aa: CASSLLGAGEFRYGYTF; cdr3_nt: TGCGCCAGCAGCTTGCTGGGGGCGGGGGAGTTTCGCTATGGCTACACCTTC
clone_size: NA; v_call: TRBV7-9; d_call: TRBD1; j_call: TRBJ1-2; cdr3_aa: CASSVRGRDYGYTF; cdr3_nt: TGTGCCAGCAGCGTCAGGGGGCGGGACTATGGCTACACCTTC
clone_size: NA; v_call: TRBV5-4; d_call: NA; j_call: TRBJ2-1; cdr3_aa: CASSQLGTNNEQFF; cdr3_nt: TGTGCCAGCAGCCAGCTCGGGACAAACAATGAGCAGTTCTTC
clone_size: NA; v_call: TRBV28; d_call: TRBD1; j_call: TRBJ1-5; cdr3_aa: CASRTRTGEHQPQHF; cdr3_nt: TGTGCCAGCAGGACCCGGACAGGGGAGCATCAGCCCCAGCATTTT